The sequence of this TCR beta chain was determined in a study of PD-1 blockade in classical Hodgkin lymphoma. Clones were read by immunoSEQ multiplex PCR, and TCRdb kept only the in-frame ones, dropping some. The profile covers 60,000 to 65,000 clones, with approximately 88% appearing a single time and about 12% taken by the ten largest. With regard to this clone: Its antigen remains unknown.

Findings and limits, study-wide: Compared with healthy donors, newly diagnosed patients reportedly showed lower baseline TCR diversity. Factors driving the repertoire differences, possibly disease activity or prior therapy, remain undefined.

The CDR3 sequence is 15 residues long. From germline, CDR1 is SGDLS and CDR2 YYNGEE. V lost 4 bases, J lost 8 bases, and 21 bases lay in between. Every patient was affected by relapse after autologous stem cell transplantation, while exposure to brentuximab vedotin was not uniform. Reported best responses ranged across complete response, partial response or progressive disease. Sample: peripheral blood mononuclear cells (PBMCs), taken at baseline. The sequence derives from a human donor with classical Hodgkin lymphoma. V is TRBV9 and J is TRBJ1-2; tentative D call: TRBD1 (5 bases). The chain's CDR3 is CASSIGSGRESGYTF. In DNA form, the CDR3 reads TGTGCCAGCAGCATCGGCTCAGGGAGGGAGAGCGGCTACACCTTC.